This entry describes one T cell receptor (beta chain). Germline V gives CDR1 SGHTA, CDR2 FQGTGA. This CDR3 has 17 residues. These data belong to a study of monozygotic twins with inflammatory bowel disease. TCRdb reprocessed the 5' RACE reads and stores each CDR3 protein as one record, lacking DNA. The table counts around 97,000 distinct CDR3 sequences; 1.9% lies in the top ten. This rearrangement joins TRBV7-3 to TRBJ2-1; the D call of TRBD2 rests on TCRdb alone, since no DNA is present to check it. The sample comprised blood. The TCR was taken from a human donor with ulcerative colitis or Crohn's disease, or a healthy co-twin of an affected twin (not recorded which). CDR3 sequence: CASSPAPLAGVINEQFF.